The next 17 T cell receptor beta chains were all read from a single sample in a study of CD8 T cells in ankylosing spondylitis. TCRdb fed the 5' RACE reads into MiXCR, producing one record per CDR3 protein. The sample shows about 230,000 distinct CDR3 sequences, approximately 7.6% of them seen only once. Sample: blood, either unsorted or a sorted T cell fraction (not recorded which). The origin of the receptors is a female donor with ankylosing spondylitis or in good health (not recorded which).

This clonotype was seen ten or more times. The CDR3 DNA reads as TGTGCCAGCAGCTTAGCGCGACTCGCCACTTTAGCGGGAGTCGTCAATGAGCAGTTCTTC. It yields the protein CASSLARLATLAGVVNEQFF. The rearrangement links TRBV7-9 to TRBJ2-1; 9 nucleotides align to TRBD2. The CDR3 loop spans 20 amino acids. Trimming cost V 0 bases and J 6 bases; bases outside gene matches: 18. The germline CDR1 and CDR2 sequences are SEHNR and FQNEAQ (reference sequence).

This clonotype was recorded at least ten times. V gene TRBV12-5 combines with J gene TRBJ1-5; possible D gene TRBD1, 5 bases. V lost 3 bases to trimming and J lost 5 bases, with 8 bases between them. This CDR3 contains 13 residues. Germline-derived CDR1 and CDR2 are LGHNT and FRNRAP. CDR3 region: CASGFRGDQPQHF. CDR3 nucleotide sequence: TGTGCTAGTGGTTTCCGAGGGGATCAGCCCCAGCATTTT.

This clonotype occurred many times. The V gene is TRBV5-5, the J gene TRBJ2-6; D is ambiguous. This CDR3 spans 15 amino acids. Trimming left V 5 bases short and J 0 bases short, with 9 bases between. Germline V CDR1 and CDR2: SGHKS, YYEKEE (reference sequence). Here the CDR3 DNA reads TGTGCCAGCAGACCTGACAACTCTGGGGCCAACGTCCTGACTTTC. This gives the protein CASRPDNSGANVLTF.

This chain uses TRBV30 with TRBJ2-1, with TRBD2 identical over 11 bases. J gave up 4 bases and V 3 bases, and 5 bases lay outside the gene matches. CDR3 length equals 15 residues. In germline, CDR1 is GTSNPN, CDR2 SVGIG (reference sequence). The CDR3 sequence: CAWRTGTSGYNEQFF. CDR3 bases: TGTGCCTGGAGAACCGGGACTAGCGGATACAATGAGCAGTTCTTC.

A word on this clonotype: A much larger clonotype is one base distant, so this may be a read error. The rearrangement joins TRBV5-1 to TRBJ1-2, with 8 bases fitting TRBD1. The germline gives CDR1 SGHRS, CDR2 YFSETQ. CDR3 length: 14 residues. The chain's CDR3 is CASSFGQGVYGHTF. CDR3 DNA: TGCGCCAGCAGCTTCGGACAGGGTGTCTATGGCCACACCTTC.

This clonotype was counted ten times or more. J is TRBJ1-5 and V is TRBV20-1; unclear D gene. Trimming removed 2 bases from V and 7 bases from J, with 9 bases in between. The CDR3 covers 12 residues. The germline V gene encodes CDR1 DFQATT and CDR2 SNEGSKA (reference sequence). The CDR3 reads CSARLGGQPQHF. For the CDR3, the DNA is TGCAGTGCTAGACTCGGAGGGCAGCCCCAGCATTTT.

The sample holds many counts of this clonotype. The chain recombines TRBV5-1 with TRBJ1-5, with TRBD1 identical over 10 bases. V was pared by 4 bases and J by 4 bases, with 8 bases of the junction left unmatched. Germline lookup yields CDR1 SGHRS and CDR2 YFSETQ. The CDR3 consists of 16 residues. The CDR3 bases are TGCGCCAGCAGCCCCGGGACAGGGGACGGTAATCAGCCCCAGCATTTT. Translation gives CASSPGTGDGNQPQHF.

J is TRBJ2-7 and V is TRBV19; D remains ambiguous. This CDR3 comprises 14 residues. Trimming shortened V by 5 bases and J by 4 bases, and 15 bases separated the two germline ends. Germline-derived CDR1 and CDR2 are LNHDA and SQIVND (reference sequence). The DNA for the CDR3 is TGTGCCAGTAGTGGAAAGGCCTCCTCTTACGAGCAGTACTTC. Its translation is CASSGKASSYEQYF.

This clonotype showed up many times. The CDR3 nucleotides are TGCGCCAGCAGCCAAGAAGGGGCCGACACCGGGGAGCTGTTTTTT. Translation gives CASSQEGADTGELFF. This rearrangement joins TRBV4-3 to TRBJ2-2, with D possibly matching TRBD1 (5 bases). Trimming left V 0 bases short and J 3 bases short, with 8 bases between. This CDR3 is 15 amino acids long. The germline V gene has CDR1 LGHNA and CDR2 YSLEER.

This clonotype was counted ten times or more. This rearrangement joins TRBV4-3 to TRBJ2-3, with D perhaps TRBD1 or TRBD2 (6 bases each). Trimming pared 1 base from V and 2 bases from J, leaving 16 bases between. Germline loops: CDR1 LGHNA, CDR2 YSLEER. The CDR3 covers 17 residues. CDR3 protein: CASSQGSTGAHTDTQYF. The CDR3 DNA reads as TGCGCCAGCAGCCAAGGTTCAACGGGGGCTCACACAGATACGCAGTATTTT.

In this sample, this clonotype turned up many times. In nucleotides, the CDR3 is TGCAGTGCCCCAGGGGGACTAGCGGGAGGGGACGAGCAGTACTTC. Amino acid sequence: CSAPGGLAGGDEQYF. The J gene is TRBJ2-7, the V gene TRBV20-1; 16 bases line up with TRBD2. Losses at the gene ends were 6 bases for V and 5 bases for J; bases not matched to a gene: 7. CDR3 length: 15 amino acids. Germline V gene lookup returns CDR1 DFQATT and CDR2 SNEGSKA (reference sequence).

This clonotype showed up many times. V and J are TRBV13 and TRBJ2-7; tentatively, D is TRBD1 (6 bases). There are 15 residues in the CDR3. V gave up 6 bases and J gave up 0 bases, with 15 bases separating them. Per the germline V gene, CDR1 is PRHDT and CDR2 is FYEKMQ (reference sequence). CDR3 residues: CASRPQGPVSYEQYF. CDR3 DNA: TGTGCCAGCAGACCTCAGGGGCCCGTCTCCTACGAGCAGTACTTC.

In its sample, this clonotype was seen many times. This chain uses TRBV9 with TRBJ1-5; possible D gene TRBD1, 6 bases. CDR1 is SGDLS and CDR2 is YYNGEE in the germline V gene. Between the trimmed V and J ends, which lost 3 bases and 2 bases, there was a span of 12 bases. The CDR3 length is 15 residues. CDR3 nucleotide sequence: TGTGCCAGCAGCGAAAACAGGGAAGGCAATCAGCCCCAGCATTTT. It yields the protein CASSENREGNQPQHF.

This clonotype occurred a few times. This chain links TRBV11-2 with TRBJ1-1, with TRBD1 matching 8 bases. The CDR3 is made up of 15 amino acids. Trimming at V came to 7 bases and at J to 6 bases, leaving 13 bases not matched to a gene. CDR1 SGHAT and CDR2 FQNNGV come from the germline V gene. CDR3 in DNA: TGTGCCAGCACCGCCTTGACAGGGGCGCAGGCTGAAGCTTTCTTT. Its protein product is CASTALTGAQAEAFF.

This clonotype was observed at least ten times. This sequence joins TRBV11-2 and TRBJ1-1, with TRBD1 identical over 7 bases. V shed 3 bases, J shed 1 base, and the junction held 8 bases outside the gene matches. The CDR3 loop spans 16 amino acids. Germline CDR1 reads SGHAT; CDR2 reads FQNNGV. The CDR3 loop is CASSFDRDPWNTEAFF. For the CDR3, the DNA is TGTGCCAGCAGCTTCGACAGGGACCCTTGGAACACTGAAGCTTTCTTT. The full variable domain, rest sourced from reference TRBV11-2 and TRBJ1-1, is EAGVAQSPRYKIIEKRQSVAFWCNPISGHATLYWYQQILGQGPKLLIQFQNNGVVDDSQLPKDRFSAERLKGVDSTLKIQPAKLEDSAVYLCASSFDRDPWNTEAFFGQGTRLTVV.

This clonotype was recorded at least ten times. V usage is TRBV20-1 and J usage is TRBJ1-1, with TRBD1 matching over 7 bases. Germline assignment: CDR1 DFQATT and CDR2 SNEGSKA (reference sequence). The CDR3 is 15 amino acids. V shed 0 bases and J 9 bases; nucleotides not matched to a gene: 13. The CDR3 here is CSARELGQNRLQAFF. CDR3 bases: TGCAGTGCTAGAGAGTTGGGACAGAATCGGTTACAAGCTTTCTTT.

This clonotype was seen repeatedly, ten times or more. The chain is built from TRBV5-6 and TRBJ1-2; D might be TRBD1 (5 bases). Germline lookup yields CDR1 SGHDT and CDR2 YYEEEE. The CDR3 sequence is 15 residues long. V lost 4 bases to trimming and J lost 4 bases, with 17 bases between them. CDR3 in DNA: TGTGCCAGCAGCCCCGGGACTTGGGGGAGCTATGGCTACACCTTC. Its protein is CASSPGTWGSYGYTF.